This TCR beta chain was identified during a study of T cell changes during pregnancy in multiple sclerosis. Libraries were prepared by immunoSEQ multiplex PCR; TCRdb keeps only in-frame clonotypes and omits some of them. Of over 35,000 clones listed, 92% were seen once; the top ten hold 1% to 1.5%. CDR3 length: 13 residues. V dropped 0 bases and J dropped 7 bases, with 6 bases sitting between them. The germline gives CDR1 MNHEY, CDR2 SVGAGI. What was sequenced was peripheral blood. The chain uses TRBV6-5 and TRBJ1-4; the D is unclear. The clonotype originates from a female donor with multiple sclerosis, enrolled in a pregnancy study. CDR3 residues: CASSYSVREKLFF. The CDR3 DNA is TGTGCCAGCAGTTACTCGGTCCGTGAAAAACTGTTTTTT.